This T cell receptor (beta chain) stems from a study of shared clonotypes between healthy human individuals. In the study overall: Per-donor plates numbered three CD4 naive, three CD4 memory, two CD8 naive and one CD8 memory.

The V and J ends lost 3 bases and 5 bases respectively, with 17 bases between them. CDR1 is LNHDA and CDR2 is SQIVND in the germline V gene (reference sequence). This CDR3 spans 15 amino acids. Naive CD4+ cells were CD45RA-selected; the remaining cells were memory. Researchers divided each subset's genomic DNA evenly across several immunoSEQ plates. Measured with immunoSEQ multiplex PCR; TCRdb has only the in-frame clones, and not every one. This table has over 700,000 clones, around 70% appearing once. This TCR derives from a young woman in good health. The chain combines TRBV19 with TRBJ2-7; D uncertain. Sequencing input: memory CD4+ T cells sorted from blood. Subset meaning: CD45RA-negative fraction. CDR3 nucleotides: TGTGCCAGTAGTATCGCCGGAGCGTGGAGCAACGAGCAGTACTTC. Protein product: CASSIAGAWSNEQYF.